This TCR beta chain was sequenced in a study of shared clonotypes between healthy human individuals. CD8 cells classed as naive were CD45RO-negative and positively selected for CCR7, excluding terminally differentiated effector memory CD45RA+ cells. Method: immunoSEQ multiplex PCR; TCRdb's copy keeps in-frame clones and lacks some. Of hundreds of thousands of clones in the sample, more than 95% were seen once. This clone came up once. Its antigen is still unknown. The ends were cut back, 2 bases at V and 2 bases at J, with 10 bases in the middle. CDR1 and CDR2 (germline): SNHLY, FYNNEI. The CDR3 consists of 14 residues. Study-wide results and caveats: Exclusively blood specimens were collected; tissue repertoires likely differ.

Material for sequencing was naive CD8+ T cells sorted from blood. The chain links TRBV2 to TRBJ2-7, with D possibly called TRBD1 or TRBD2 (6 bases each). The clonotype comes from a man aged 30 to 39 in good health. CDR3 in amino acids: CASSERGVTYEQYF. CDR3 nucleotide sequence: TGTGCCAGCAGTGAAAGGGGGGTTACCTACGAGCAGTACTTC.